This T cell receptor beta chain was sequenced during a study of CD8+CD57+ T cells in acquired aplastic anemia. Patients selected for sequencing had displayed CD8+CD57+ cell expansion by flow cytometry. Only a few counts were recorded for this clonotype. Antigen specificity is unknown. The template for TCR beta VDJ and CDR3 sequence profiling was genomic DNA. MiXCR, run by TCRdb on the reads, gives a single entry per CDR3 protein. The sample holds more than 150,000 distinct CDR3 sequences, around 43% seen once. Study-level points and caveats: Patients and controls turned out to have 25 to 30 CD8+ CDR3 sequences in common.

Trimming left V 5 bases short and J 3 bases short, with 11 bases between. Germline lookup yields CDR1 LNHDA and CDR2 SQIVND (reference sequence). The CDR3 loop spans 14 amino acids. The genes are TRBV19 and TRBJ2-4; weak D call: TRBD1 (6 bases). This TCR was recovered from a human donor with aplastic anemia. The source material was sorted CD4+, CD8+, or CD8+CD57+ T cells (not recorded which) from PBMCs. The CDR3 coding sequence is TGTGCCAGTAGTGGACAAGGGGGCAAAAACATTCAGTACTTC. Its protein product is CASSGQGGKNIQYF. The variable domain in full, completed from reference TRBV19 and TRBJ2-4, reads DGGITQSPKYLFRKEGQNVTLSCEQNLNHDAMYWYRQDPGQGLRLIYYSQIVNDFQKGDIAEGYSVSREKKESFPLTVTSAQKNPTAFYLCASSGQGGKNIQYFGAGTRLSVL.